These 27 T cell receptor beta chains share one sample of origin, sequenced in a study of T cell changes during pregnancy in multiple sclerosis. Sequencing was performed with immunoSEQ multiplex PCR; in TCRdb, only in-frame clones are kept and a portion is missing. The data hold about 38,000 clones, with 92% observed a single time. The material was CD4+ T cells from peripheral blood mononuclear cells, obtained after pregnancy. Every receptor here comes from a female donor in good health, enrolled as a control in a pregnancy study.

This clone appeared a single time. This chain links TRBV10-2 with TRBJ2-5; D is unclear. Looked up from germline, CDR1 is WSHSY and CDR2 is SAAADI. This CDR3 comprises 12 residues. The V gene lost 4 bases and the J gene lost 5 bases, with 8 bases spanning the gap. The CDR3 DNA reads TGCGCCAGCAGTGCAGGCGCGGAGACCCAGTACTTC. Protein product: CASSAGAETQYF.

CDR3 loop: CASSKEGAEGAEAFF. CDR3 DNA sequence: TGTGCCAGCAGCAAAGAGGGGGCGGAGGGGGCTGAAGCTTTCTTT. The V gene is TRBV21-1, the J gene TRBJ1-1; the table's D gene call, TRBD1, was not cross checked with the DNA. TRBV21-1 is labeled a pseudogene. This CDR3 is built from 15 residues.

The chain is built from TRBV4-3 and TRBJ1-2, with TRBD1 as a possible D gene (6 bases). CDR1 and CDR2 from the germline V gene are LGHNA and YSLEER. CDR3 length equals 14 residues. Trimming took 0 bases from V and 7 from J, leaving 12 bases between them. The CDR3 sequence: CASSQDTGSGGYTF. In DNA form, the CDR3 reads TGCGCCAGCAGCCAAGATACAGGGAGTGGTGGCTACACCTTC.

This rearrangement joins TRBV5-1 to TRBJ1-1; no clear D. The CDR3 is 13 residues long. The ends were cut back, 4 bases at V and 5 bases at J, with 12 bases in the middle. In germline, CDR1 is SGHRS, CDR2 YFSETQ. The CDR3 DNA reads TGCGCCAGCAGCGCTGCGGAGCGGACTGAAGCTTTCTTT. Translated: CASSAAERTEAFF.

The V call is TRBV6-5, the J call TRBJ2-2, with TRBD2 matching 8 bases. CDR1 and CDR2 (germline): MNHEY, SVGAGI. The CDR3 is 14 residues long. The trim removed 8 bases at V and 5 bases at J, leaving 7 bases unmatched. The chain's CDR3 is CASRTPGGTGELFF. The CDR3 DNA follows: TGTGCCAGCCGAACCCCGGGAGGGACCGGGGAGCTGTTTTTT.

The genes are TRBV30 and TRBJ1-6; tentative D call: TRBD1 (5 bases). Trimming pared 0 bases from V and 5 bases from J, leaving 8 bases between. Germline V gene data show CDR1 as GTSNPN and CDR2 as SVGIG (reference sequence). The CDR3 spans 14 residues. CDR3 protein: CAWSVAGNNSPLHF. The CDR3 DNA reads as TGTGCCTGGAGTGTAGCAGGGAATAATTCACCCCTCCACTTT.

The CDR3 DNA sequence: TGTGCCAGCAGCTCGTCGACTAGCTTCAGCTCCTACAATGAGCAGTTCTTC. It translates to CASSSSTSFSSYNEQFF. The chain combines TRBV11-2 with TRBJ2-1; 7 bases align to TRBD2. The CDR3 totals 17 residues. Germline V lookup: CDR1 SGHAT, CDR2 FQNNGV. V lost 4 bases and J lost 0; bases outside the gene matches: 9.

The V gene is TRBV6-4, the J gene TRBJ1-2; the match to TRBD1 covers 9 bases. CDR3 size: 14 residues. Germline V gene data show CDR1 as MRHNA and CDR2 as SNTAGT. Trimming cost V 6 bases and J 2 bases; bases outside gene matches: 4. The CDR3 bases are TGTGCCAGCAGCCGGACAGGGGAAAACTATGGCTACACCTTC. It is translated as CASSRTGENYGYTF.

The chain employs TRBV9 and TRBJ1-1; D remains unclear. Deletions cut 1 base from V and 0 bases from J, with 4 bases between. CDR3 length: 13 amino acids. The V gene's germline CDR1 is SGDLS and CDR2 YYNGEE. As DNA, the CDR3 is TGTGCCAGCAGCGTAAGCATGAACACTGAAGCTTTCTTT. As protein: CASSVSMNTEAFF.

Only a few counts were recorded for this clone. The genes are TRBV11-2 and TRBJ2-7; tentatively, D is TRBD2 (6 bases). The V and J ends lost 3 bases and 6 bases respectively, with 15 bases between them. This CDR3 is built from 14 residues. Germline assignment: CDR1 SGHAT and CDR2 FQNNGV. The CDR3 is CASSFSSSVAEQYF. Written as DNA, the CDR3 is TGTGCCAGCAGCTTCTCGTCTAGCGTCGCCGAGCAGTACTTC.

The V and J genes are TRBV7-6 and TRBJ2-3; perhaps TRBD2 as D (6 bases). The V end lost 1 base, the J end lost 0 bases, and 11 bases lay between the germline ends. There are 16 residues in the CDR3. Per the germline V gene, CDR1 is SGHVS and CDR2 is FNYEAQ. The chain's CDR3 is CASSLGSGGSTDTQYF. Here the CDR3 DNA reads TGTGCCAGCAGCTTAGGTAGCGGAGGGAGCACAGATACGCAGTATTTT.

V is TRBV19 and J is TRBJ2-3; TRBD2 aligns across 13 bases. V trimming: 6 bases; J trimming: 5 bases; junction bases outside the gene matches: 14. The CDR3 loop spans 18 amino acids. The V gene's germline CDR1 is LNHDA and CDR2 SQIVND (reference sequence). CDR3 coding DNA: TGTGCCAGTAGGGCTCCACTAGCGGGGGGGCCAGTCGGAGATACGCAGTATTTT. Translated, it gives CASRAPLAGGPVGDTQYF. Full variable domain (remainder filled in from reference TRBV19 and TRBJ2-3): DGGITQSPKYLFRKEGQNVTLSCEQNLNHDAMYWYRQDPGQGLRLIYYSQIVNDFQKGDIAEGYSVSREKKESFPLTVTSAQKNPTAFYLCASRAPLAGGPVGDTQYFGPGTRLTVL.

The rearrangement joins TRBV12-5 to TRBJ2-5, with TRBD2 matching 11 bases. V trimming: 6 bases; J trimming: 5 bases; junction bases outside the gene matches: 11. From germline, CDR1 is LGHNT and CDR2 FRNRAP. The CDR3 runs to 16 residues. CDR3 protein: CASGRSSGLAEETQYF. CDR3 sequence (DNA): TGTGCTAGTGGCCGCTCCTCGGGACTAGCGGAGGAGACCCAGTACTTC.

This clone was found a few times. The chain is built from TRBV7-2 and TRBJ1-1, with D unclear. The CDR3 runs to 13 residues. Germline lookup yields CDR1 SGHTA and CDR2 FQGNSA. Trimming shortened V by 1 base and J by 12 bases, and 15 bases separated the two germline ends. The CDR3, as DNA: TGTGCCAGCAGCTTAGGAATAGCCGTAGGCCCTTTCTTT. Protein sequence: CASSLGIAVGPFF.

The rearrangement links TRBV5-4 to TRBJ2-1; 9 bases line up with TRBD2. The CDR3 totals 19 residues. Germline V CDR1 and CDR2: SGHNT, YYREEE (reference sequence). V trimming: 0 bases; J trimming: 0 bases; junction bases outside the gene matches: 10. The CDR3 reads CASSLVFSGRGSSYNEQFF. In DNA, the CDR3 is TGTGCCAGCAGCTTGGTCTTTAGCGGGAGAGGGAGCTCCTACAATGAGCAGTTCTTC. Full variable domain (missing parts from reference TRBV5-4 and TRBJ2-1): ETGVTQSPTHLIKTRGQQVTLRCSSQSGHNTVSWYQQALGQGPQFIFQYYREEENGRGNFPPRFSGLQFPNYSSELNVNALELDDSALYLCASSLVFSGRGSSYNEQFFGPGTRLTVL.

The CDR3 loop reads CSVEGLAGGSTDTQYF. For the CDR3, the DNA is TGCAGCGTTGAGGGACTAGCGGGGGGGAGCACAGATACGCAGTATTTT. The V call is TRBV29-1, the J call TRBJ2-3, with 16 positions matching TRBD2. The CDR3 has 16 residues. From germline, CDR1 is SQVTM and CDR2 ANQGSEA. Losses at the gene ends were 3 bases for V and 0 bases for J; bases not matched to a gene: 0.

The chain uses TRBV7-9 and TRBJ2-7; a weak D match, TRBD2 (5 bases). Germline CDR1 is SEHNR and CDR2 is FQNEAQ (reference sequence). The CDR3 sequence is 14 residues long. V was clipped by 2 bases and J by 5 bases, with 13 bases between them. The CDR3 protein is CASSLRGLGDEQYF. In nucleotides, the CDR3 is TGTGCCAGCAGCTTAAGAGGGTTGGGCGACGAGCAGTACTTC.

V is TRBV18 and J is TRBJ2-5; D is unclear. Trimming pared 2 bases from V and 5 bases from J, leaving 6 bases between. The germline CDR1 and CDR2 sequences are KGHSH and LQKENI. The CDR3 consists of 12 residues. The CDR3 loop reads CASSPSMETQYF. The CDR3 DNA follows: TGTGCCAGCTCACCATCAATGGAGACCCAGTACTTC.

V usage is TRBV11-3 and J usage is TRBJ1-6; D ambiguous. CDR1 SGHNT and CDR2 YENEEA come from the germline V gene. The CDR3 consists of 13 residues. V was clipped by 0 bases and J by 9 bases, with 6 bases between them. CDR3 loop: CASSLDRISPLHF. The CDR3 DNA sequence: TGTGCCAGCAGCTTAGACAGGATTTCACCCCTCCACTTT.

This rearrangement joins TRBV19 to TRBJ2-1; TRBD2 might be the D (5 bases). CDR3 length equals 17 residues. Germline CDR1 and CDR2: LNHDA and SQIVND (reference sequence). With 0 bases removed from V and 1 base from J, the gap between germline ends came to 13 bases. In DNA form, the CDR3 reads TGTGCCAGTAGTATAGATCACGGCGGGTCATCCTACAATGAGCAGTTCTTC. Translated: CASSIDHGGSSYNEQFF. Combining the CDR3 with reference TRBV19 and TRBJ2-1 gives the whole variable domain DGGITQSPKYLFRKEGQNVTLSCEQNLNHDAMYWYRQDPGQGLRLIYYSQIVNDFQKGDIAEGYSVSREKKESFPLTVTSAQKNPTAFYLCASSIDHGGSSYNEQFFGPGTRLTVL.

This chain joins TRBV30 and TRBJ1-2; possible D gene TRBD1, 6 bases. Germline V CDR1 and CDR2: GTSNPN, SVGIG (reference sequence). The CDR3 is made up of 12 amino acids. Trimming removed 7 bases at V and 5 bases at J, with 14 bases between. The CDR3 region is CALTPGVYGYTF. DNA of the CDR3: TGTGCCTTGACCCCAGGGGTGTATGGCTACACCTTC.

The chain employs TRBV9 and TRBJ1-1; D may be TRBD1 (6 bases). CDR3 size: 16 residues. CDR1 is SGDLS and CDR2 is YYNGEE in the germline V gene. V shed 0 bases and J shed 0 bases, with 12 bases lying between them. The CDR3 spells CASSVAGGSLNTEAFF. The CDR3 DNA reads as TGTGCCAGCAGCGTAGCGGGGGGCAGCTTGAACACTGAAGCTTTCTTT.

V usage is TRBV7-9 and J usage is TRBJ1-1; D gene ambiguous. The germline gives CDR1 SEHNR, CDR2 FQNEAQ (reference sequence). The ends were cut back, 1 base at V and 0 bases at J, with 9 bases in the middle. The CDR3 sequence is 15 residues long. The CDR3 DNA is TGTGCCAGCAGCTTAGACAGCCGATTGAACACTGAAGCTTTCTTT. Translation: CASSLDSRLNTEAFF.

This chain links TRBV7-9 with TRBJ1-5, with D perhaps TRBD1 (5 bases). Germline V lookup: CDR1 SEHNR, CDR2 FQNEAQ (reference sequence). The CDR3 is 15 residues long. The V gene lost 4 bases and the J gene lost 7 bases, with 17 bases spanning the gap. This CDR3 reads CASSSGLLIEQPQHF. The CDR3 bases are TGTGCCAGCAGCTCGGGACTTTTAATTGAGCAGCCCCAGCATTTT.

The chain recombines TRBV5-1 with TRBJ2-1, with TRBD2 matching 9 bases. V gave up 6 bases and J gave up 3 bases; unmatched junction bases: 10. This CDR3 has 16 amino acids. Per germline, CDR1 SGHRS and CDR2 YFSETQ. CDR3 nucleotides: TGCGCCAGCACCCCTCGGGCTAGCGGGGACTACAATGAGCAGTTCTTC. Protein: CASTPRASGDYNEQFF. Using reference TRBV5-1 and TRBJ2-1 for the parts outside the CDR3, the full variable domain is KAGVTQTPRYLIKTRGQQVTLSCSPISGHRSVSWYQQTPGQGLQFLFEYFSETQRNKGNFPGRFSGRQFSNSRSEMNVSTLELGDSALYLCASTPRASGDYNEQFFGPGTRLTVL.

The chain carries TRBV18 and TRBJ2-1; 8 bases agree with TRBD2. V gave up 3 bases and J gave up 3 bases; unmatched junction bases: 1. Germline V lookup: CDR1 KGHSH, CDR2 LQKENI. CDR3 length: 14 amino acids. CDR3 nucleotide sequence: TGTGCCAGCTCACCTAGCGGGAACTACAATGAGCAGTTCTTC. This sequence encodes CASSPSGNYNEQFF.

This CDR3 is CASSISDGAFYEQYF. The CDR3 bases are TGTGCCAGTAGTATCAGCGATGGGGCTTTCTACGAGCAGTACTTC. The chain has TRBV19 and TRBJ2-7; D is possibly TRBD1 (5 bases). The V end was cut by 3 bases, the J end by 3 bases, with 15 bases between. Germline loops: CDR1 LNHDA, CDR2 SQIVND (reference sequence). The CDR3 spans 15 residues.